This record looks at one TCR beta chain sequence and its context. Its cognate antigen is unknown. These data come from a study of cytomegalovirus exposure and HLA in healthy donors. Overall study: The same platform as the approximately 670 first-cohort repertoires was used for the roughly 130 validation repertoires, a later analysis reported.

Study-level points and caveats: While the bulk of TCR sequences proved rare, some public TCRs turned up in many donors. First-cohort TCR clusters were later found to tend to co-occur in the roughly 130 validation repertoires. TCR beta chains numbering 164 were designated cytomegalovirus-associated.

Assay used: immunoSEQ multiplex PCR; TCRdb lists only in-frame clones, some missing. In the table there are 100,000 to 150,000 clones, approximately 94% of which are singletons. This CDR3 contains 13 residues. Looked up from germline, CDR1 is MDHEN and CDR2 is SYDVKM. Deletions cut 7 bases from V and 6 bases from J, with 15 bases between. This TCR was sampled from a woman aged 18-35 years in good health and CMV-seronegative. What was sequenced was PBMCs. V usage is TRBV28 and J usage is TRBJ1-2; D possibly corresponds to TRBD1 (6 bases). The CDR3 here is CASIQQGLDGYTF. CDR3 in DNA: TGTGCCAGCATTCAACAGGGCCTGGATGGCTACACCTTC.